The source of this T cell receptor beta chain is a study of technical replicates of blood from several donors. CDR3 size: 15 residues. V was pared by 0 bases and J by 7 bases, with 12 bases between. CDR1 LGHNA and CDR2 YNFKEQ come from the germline V gene. Only one count was recorded for this clone. Sequencing was performed with immunoSEQ multiplex PCR; in TCRdb, only in-frame clones are kept and a portion is missing. The data contain roughly 80,000 clones, 90% to 95% of them singletons. Sequences were obtained from T cells isolated from PBMCs. This receptor was taken from a human donor in good health. V usage is TRBV4-2 and J usage is TRBJ1-4; no clear D. The CDR3 DNA follows: TGTGCCAGCAGCCAAGAGTCACAGAAACCTGAAAAACTGTTTTTT. Its translation: CASSQESQKPEKLFF.